One sample yielded the 15 T cell receptor beta chains listed below, sequenced in a study of blood T cell repertoires in COVID-19. Libraries were prepared by immunoSEQ multiplex PCR; TCRdb keeps only in-frame clonotypes and omits some of them. The sample shows roughly 30,000 clones, 90% to 95% of them seen only once. Sample: peripheral blood. The receptor set was obtained from a man aged 60 to 69 with acute or convalescent COVID-19.

The chain is built from TRBV19 and TRBJ2-3; 8 bases fit TRBD2. V was clipped by 2 bases and J by 4 bases; unmatched bases: 5. CDR3 length: 15 amino acids. Germline V gene data show CDR1 as LNHDA and CDR2 as SQIVND (reference sequence). Here the CDR3 reads CASSITAGDSDTQYF. DNA of the CDR3: TGTGCCAGTAGTATAACAGCGGGAGATTCAGATACGCAGTATTTT.

The rearrangement links TRBV5-5 to TRBJ1-2; no clear D. The CDR3 covers 13 residues. V was trimmed by 4 bases and J by 2 bases, leaving 9 bases between them. Germline V gene lookup returns CDR1 SGHKS and CDR2 YYEKEE (reference sequence). The DNA of the CDR3 is TGTGCCAGCAGCGGCAGTTCAAACTATGGCTACACCTTC. Encoded protein: CASSGSSNYGYTF. Using reference TRBV5-5 and TRBJ1-2 for the parts outside the CDR3, the full variable domain is DAGVTQSPTHLIKTRGQQVTLRCSPISGHKSVSWYQQVLGQGPQFIFQYYEKEERGRGNFPDRFSARQFPNYSSELNVNALLLGDSALYLCASSGSSNYGYTFGSGTRLTVV.

The chain combines TRBV18 with TRBJ2-1, with a weak D call TRBD1 (6 bases). The CDR3 runs to 14 residues. Germline loops: CDR1 KGHSH, CDR2 LQKENI. Trimming took 3 bases from V and 6 from J, leaving 12 bases between them. In nucleotides, the CDR3 is TGTGCCAGCTCACCCTTAGGACAGATCAATGAGCAGTTCTTC. It translates to CASSPLGQINEQFF.

The rearrangement uses TRBV5-4 and TRBJ2-5; D may be TRBD1 (5 bases). The CDR3 loop spans 14 amino acids. Germline loops: CDR1 SGHNT, CDR2 YYREEE (reference sequence). V was cut by 2 bases and J by 1 base, with 9 bases left in between. The CDR3 nucleotides read TGTGCCAGCAGCTTCAGGGCCCGCCAAGAGACCCAGTACTTC. It translates to CASSFRARQETQYF.

V gene TRBV9 combines with J gene TRBJ1-2; maybe TRBD1 (5 bases). The length of the CDR3 is 14 residues. V lost 4 bases, J lost 0 bases, and 10 bases lay in between. The germline V gene has CDR1 SGDLS and CDR2 YYNGEE. The CDR3 region has the DNA TGTGCCAGCAGCACCCGACAGACTAACTATGGCTACACCTTC. Protein sequence: CASSTRQTNYGYTF.

The chain employs TRBV30 and TRBJ2-5; D not certain. CDR1 is GTSNPN and CDR2 is SVGIG in the germline V gene (reference sequence). V dropped 3 bases and J dropped 1 base, with 3 bases sitting between them. The CDR3 consists of 11 residues. This CDR3 reads CAWSGQETQYF. CDR3 sequence (DNA): TGTGCCTGGAGCGGCCAAGAGACCCAGTACTTC. Full variable domain (missing parts from reference TRBV30 and TRBJ2-5): SQTIHQWPATLVQPVGSPLSLECTVEGTSNPNLYWYRQAAGRGLQLLFYSVGIGQISSEVPQNLSASRPQDRQFILSSKKLLLSDSGFYLCAWSGQETQYFGPGTRLLVL.

This CDR3 reads CASSDRGEDTQYF. CDR3 in DNA: TGTGCCAGTAGTGACAGGGGAGAGGATACGCAGTATTTT. The chain couples TRBV19 to TRBJ2-3; 8 nucleotides align to TRBD1. The CDR3 contains 13 residues. Per germline, CDR1 LNHDA and CDR2 SQIVND (reference sequence). V shed 5 bases, J shed 6 bases, and the junction held 4 bases outside the gene matches. Full variable domain (outside the CDR3, taken from reference TRBV19 and TRBJ2-3): DGGITQSPKYLFRKEGQNVTLSCEQNLNHDAMYWYRQDPGQGLRLIYYSQIVNDFQKGDIAEGYSVSREKKESFPLTVTSAQKNPTAFYLCASSDRGEDTQYFGPGTRLTVL.

The gene calls are TRBV2 and TRBJ2-7; 8 nucleotides match TRBD1. The V gene end was trimmed by 5 bases and the J gene end by 2 bases; junction bases not matched to a gene: 5. The CDR3 runs 14 residues. CDR1 and CDR2 (germline): SNHLY, FYNNEI. The CDR3 region is CASSKDRGPYEQYF. The CDR3 DNA sequence: TGTGCCAGCAGTAAAGACAGGGGCCCCTACGAGCAGTACTTC.

The chain links TRBV29-1 to TRBJ2-5; TRBD2 agrees at 8 bases. CDR1 and CDR2 (germline): SQVTM, ANQGSEA. The ends lost 1 base at V and 6 bases at J; junction bases unmatched: 4. The CDR3 runs 13 residues. CDR3 DNA sequence: TGCAGCGTTGAAGTGAATAGCGGGAAGACCCAGTACTTC. Translated, it gives CSVEVNSGKTQYF. Full variable domain (missing parts from reference TRBV29-1 and TRBJ2-5): SAVISQKPSRDICQRGTSLTIQCQVDSQVTMMFWYRQQPGQSLTLIATANQGSEATYESGFVIDKFPISRPNLTFSTLTVSNMSPEDSSIYLCSVEVNSGKTQYFGPGTRLLVL.

This clone came up once. The chain joins TRBV5-1 to TRBJ1-4; tentatively, D is TRBD1 (6 bases). There are 14 residues in the CDR3. Germline loops: CDR1 SGHRS, CDR2 YFSETQ. Trimming removed 6 bases from V and 6 bases from J, with 15 bases in between. The DNA of the CDR3 is TGCGCCAGCACCCGGGGGGGGCCGGATGAAAAACTGTTTTTT. Translation: CASTRGGPDEKLFF.

V gene TRBV5-1 combines with J gene TRBJ1-3; D is perhaps TRBD1 (5 bases). CDR1 SGHRS and CDR2 YFSETQ come from the germline V gene. This CDR3 has 15 residues. V lost 1 base to trimming and J lost 2 bases, with 10 bases between them. CDR3 DNA: TGCGCCAGCAGCTTGAGCGGGACGGCTGGAAACACCATATATTTT. Its translation: CASSLSGTAGNTIYF. The full variable domain, its missing parts supplied by reference TRBV5-1 and TRBJ1-3, is KAGVTQTPRYLIKTRGQQVTLSCSPISGHRSVSWYQQTPGQGLQFLFEYFSETQRNKGNFPGRFSGRQFSNSRSEMNVSTLELGDSALYLCASSLSGTAGNTIYFGEGSWLTVV.

The chain is built from TRBV5-1 and TRBJ2-1; 11 bases fit TRBD2. Germline V gives CDR1 SGHRS, CDR2 YFSETQ. The CDR3 sequence is 14 residues long. Germline trimming cut 4 bases from V and 7 bases from J; bases unmatched to any gene: 4. The DNA of the CDR3 is TGCGCCAGCAGCCCTGGGACTAGCGGTAATGAGCAGTTCTTC. As protein: CASSPGTSGNEQFF.

The rearrangement joins TRBV21-1 to TRBJ1-2; TRBD1 reflects the table's D call only, with no check against the DNA. TRBV21-1 is reported as a pseudogene. There are 13 residues in the CDR3. The DNA for the CDR3 is TGTGCCAGCAGCCTTAGAAGGGGTTATGGCTACACCTTC. Encoded protein: CASSLRRGYGYTF.

The DNA of the CDR3 is TGTGCCAGCAGCTTAGCGGGTTCTTTCGGGGAGCTGTTTTTT. It translates to CASSLAGSFGELFF. The V call is TRBV11-2, the J call TRBJ2-2; the D is unclear. The CDR3 has 14 amino acids. The V gene's germline CDR1 is SGHAT and CDR2 FQNNGV. With 1 base removed from V and 7 bases from J, the gap between germline ends came to 10 bases.

The chain joins TRBV7-2 to TRBJ2-3; D is uncertain. Germline CDR1 reads SGHTA; CDR2 reads FQGNSA. The CDR3 has 19 residues. Trimming shortened V by 5 bases and J by 2 bases, and 26 bases separated the two germline ends. CDR3 sequence reads: CASSATKLAPAPYTDTQYF. The DNA of the CDR3 is TGTGCCAGCAGCGCCACTAAATTAGCCCCAGCGCCGTACACAGATACGCAGTATTTT.